The T cell receptor beta chain described here comes from a study of graft-versus-host responses after intestinal transplantation (dated by TCRdb to about 2021). Study-level background: Recipients received multivisceral, liver-intestinal, or isolated intestinal transplants. Anti-thymocyte globulin induction was given to all recipients, followed by maintenance tacrolimus and steroids for approximately three years. After intestinal transplantation, graft-versus-host and host-versus-graft alloreactive T cell clones in the graft, circulation and bone marrow were tracked using bulk TCR-beta CDR3 sequencing. To identify alloreactive clones, pre-transplant mixed lymphocyte reaction products were sequenced and then compared with unstimulated pre-transplant donor and recipient T cells. A cohort of about 25 intestinal transplant recipients, including one retransplant, was enrolled, and 3 patients lacking pretransplant specimens were excluded. Donor T cell macrochimerism was defined as a peak of at least 4% donor T cells among recipient peripheral blood mononuclear cells. Samples from three later patients were sequenced in-house on an Illumina MiSeq with MiXCR processing rather than by the commercial service.

What the time point label conveys for this sample: cells obtained before transplantation from donor or recipient. CD3+CD4+ and CD3+CD8+ populations were FACS-sorted from unstimulated pre-transplant donor and recipient cells taken from spleen or lymph nodes. A note on this clone: The specificity of this receptor is unknown. Base qualities are missing; no much larger clone stands one base away.

Reading from cysteine to phenylalanine, the CDR3 counts 15 amino acids. The sequence is cut down to CDR3 DNA, 45 bases in frame from base 1. The germline V gene supplies CDR1 MDHEN and CDR2 SYDVKM. Trimming removed 5 bases from V and 0 bases from J, leaving 13 bases between the germline ends. Library creation used the immunoSEQ multiplex PCR assay. In most patients, genomic DNA was isolated using the Qiagen DNeasy Blood and Tissue Kit and sent frozen to Adaptive Biotechnologies for TCR sequencing. For most patients, high-throughput TCR-beta CDR3 sequencing of genomic DNA was performed by Adaptive Biotechnologies. The authors processed their data as follows. TCR sequencing data were retrieved from Adaptive's ImmunoSEQ software for 15 to 20 patients, whereas a few other patients were processed with MiXCR and VDJtools. To correct CD4 versus CD8 sorting errors, any sequence found in both subsets at a frequency ratio below 5:1 was removed. CDR3 nucleotide sequences shared by donor and recipient were removed because the origin of these sequences could not be assigned. To be classed as alloreactive, a clone needed at least 2-fold expansion over unstimulated cells and a minimum CFSE-low frequency of 0.002% (template counts) or 0.001% (read counts). Clones were considered mappable if detected in sequenced pre-transplant spleen, lymph node, or MLR CFSE-low populations of the donor or recipient. The cumulative frequency of alloreactive clones was calculated as a percentage of all sequences, weighted by copy number. The immuneACCESS repertoire file appears here via TCRdb, limited to in-frame rearrangements. These files lack a portion of the clones; in checked studies, under half of the deficit traces to unresolved V genes, and the cause of the others is not known. V, J and clone size were drawn from that table, and D and trimming were deduced from the DNA. The sample table lists around 100,000 clones, roughly 87% of them with a count of one. The top ten clonotypes cover roughly 0.95% of the sample.

Overall study outcomes, separate from this receptor: Peak levels of circulating GvH clones were associated with declines in HvG clones early after transplant. In patients with donor T cell macrochimerism, the allografts had high GvH to HvG T cell clonal ratios. GvH clones were detected in recipient bone marrow, and some appeared earlier in ileal mucosa or blood, consistent with an intestinal mucosal origin. Conclusions were limited by the relatively low number and heterogeneity of intestinal transplant patients.

The sequence derives from a human donor who was the organ donor for an intestinal transplant. Sequenced material: unstimulated CD4+ T cells sorted from spleen or lymph node cells, taken before transplant. The rearrangement combines TRBV28 with TRBJ1-2; the D region possibly corresponds to TRBD1 (6 bases align). The CDR3 sequence is CASSKPGATNYGYTF. The DNA sequence reads TGTGCCAGCAGTAAACCGGGGGCCACTAACTATGGCTACACCTTC.